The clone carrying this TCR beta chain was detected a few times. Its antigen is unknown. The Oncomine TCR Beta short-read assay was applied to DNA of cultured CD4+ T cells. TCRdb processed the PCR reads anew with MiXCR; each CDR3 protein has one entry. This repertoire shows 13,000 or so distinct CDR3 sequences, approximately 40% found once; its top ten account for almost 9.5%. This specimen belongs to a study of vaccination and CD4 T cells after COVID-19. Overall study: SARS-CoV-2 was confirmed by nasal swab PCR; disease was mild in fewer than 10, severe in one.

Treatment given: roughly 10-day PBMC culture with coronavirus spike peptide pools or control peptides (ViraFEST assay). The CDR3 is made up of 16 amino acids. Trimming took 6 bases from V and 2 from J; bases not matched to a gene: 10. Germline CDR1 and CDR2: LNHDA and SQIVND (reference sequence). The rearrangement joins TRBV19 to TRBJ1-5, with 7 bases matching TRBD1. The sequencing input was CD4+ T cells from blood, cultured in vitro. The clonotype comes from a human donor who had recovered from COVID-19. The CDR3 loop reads CASRSYGTAGNQPQHF. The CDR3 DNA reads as TGTGCCAGTAGAAGCTACGGGACAGCCGGCAATCAGCCCCAGCATTTT.